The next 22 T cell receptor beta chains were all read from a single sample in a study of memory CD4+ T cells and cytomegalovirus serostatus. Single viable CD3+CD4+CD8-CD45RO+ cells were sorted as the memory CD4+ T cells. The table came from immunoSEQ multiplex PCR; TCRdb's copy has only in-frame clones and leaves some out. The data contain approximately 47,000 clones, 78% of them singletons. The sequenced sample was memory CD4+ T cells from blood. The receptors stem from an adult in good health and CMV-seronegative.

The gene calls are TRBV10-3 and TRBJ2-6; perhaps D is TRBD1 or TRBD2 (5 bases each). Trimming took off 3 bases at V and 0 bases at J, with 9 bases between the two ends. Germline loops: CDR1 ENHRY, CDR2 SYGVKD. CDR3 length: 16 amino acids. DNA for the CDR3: TGTGCCATCAGTGAATCAGGGAGCTCTGGGGCCAACGTCCTGACTTTC. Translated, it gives CAISESGSSGANVLTF.

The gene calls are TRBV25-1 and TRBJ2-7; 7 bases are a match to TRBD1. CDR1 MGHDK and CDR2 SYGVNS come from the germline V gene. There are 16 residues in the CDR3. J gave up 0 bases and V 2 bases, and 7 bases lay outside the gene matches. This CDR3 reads CASSEEGTGDSYEQYF. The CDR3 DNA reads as TGTGCCAGCAGTGAAGAGGGTACAGGGGACTCCTACGAGCAGTACTTC.

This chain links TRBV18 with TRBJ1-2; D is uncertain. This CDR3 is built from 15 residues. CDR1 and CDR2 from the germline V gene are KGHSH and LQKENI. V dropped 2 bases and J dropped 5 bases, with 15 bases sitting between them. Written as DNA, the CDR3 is TGTGCCAGCTCACCAACAACCGTGGTGGTTTATGGCTACACCTTC. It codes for CASSPTTVVVYGYTF. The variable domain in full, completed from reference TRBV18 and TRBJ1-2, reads NAGVMQNPRHLVRRRGQEARLRCSPMKGHSHVYWYRQLPEEGLKFMVYLQKENIIDESGMPKERFSAEFPKEGPSILRIQQVVRGDSAAYFCASSPTTVVVYGYTFGSGTRLTVV.

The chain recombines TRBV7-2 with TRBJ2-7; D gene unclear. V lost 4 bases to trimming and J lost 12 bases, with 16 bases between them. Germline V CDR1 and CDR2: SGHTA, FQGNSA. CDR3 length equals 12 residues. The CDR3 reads CASSSTQWVGYF. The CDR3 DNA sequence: TGTGCCAGCAGCTCCACCCAATGGGTAGGGTACTTC.

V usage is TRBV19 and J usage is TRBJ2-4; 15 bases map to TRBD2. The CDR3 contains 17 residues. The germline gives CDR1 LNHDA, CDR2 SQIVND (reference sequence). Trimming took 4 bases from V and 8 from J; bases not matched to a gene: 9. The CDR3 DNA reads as TGTGCCAGTAGTACCGCAGGACTAGCGGGAGGGTTGGACATTCAGTACTTC. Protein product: CASSTAGLAGGLDIQYF.

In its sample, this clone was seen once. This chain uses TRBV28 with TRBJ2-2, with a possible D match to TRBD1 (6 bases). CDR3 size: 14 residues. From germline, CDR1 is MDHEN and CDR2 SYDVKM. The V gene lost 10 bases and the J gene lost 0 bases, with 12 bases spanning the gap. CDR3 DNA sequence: TGTGCCACCCGGGACAACGCGAACACCGGGGAGCTGTTTTTT. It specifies CATRDNANTGELFF. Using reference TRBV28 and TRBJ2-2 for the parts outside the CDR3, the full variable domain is DVKVTQSSRYLVKRTGEKVFLECVQDMDHENMFWYRQDPGLGLRLIYFSYDVKMKEKGDIPEGYSVSREKKERFSLILESASTNQTSMYLCATRDNANTGELFFGEGSRLTVL.

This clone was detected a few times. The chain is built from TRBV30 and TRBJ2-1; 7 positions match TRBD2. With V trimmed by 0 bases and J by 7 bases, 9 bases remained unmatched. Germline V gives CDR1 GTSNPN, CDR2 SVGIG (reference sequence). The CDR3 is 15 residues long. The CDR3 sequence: CAWSVGGVGRNEQFF. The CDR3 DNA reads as TGTGCCTGGAGTGTCGGAGGGGTCGGGAGGAATGAGCAGTTCTTC.

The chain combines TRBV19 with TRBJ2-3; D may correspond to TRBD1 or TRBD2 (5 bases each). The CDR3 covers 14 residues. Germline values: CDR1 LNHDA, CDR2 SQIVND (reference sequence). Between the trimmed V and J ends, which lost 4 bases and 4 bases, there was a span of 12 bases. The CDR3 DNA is TGTGCCAGTAGTACGAGGGTGGGGGCAGATACGCAGTATTTT. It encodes CASSTRVGADTQYF. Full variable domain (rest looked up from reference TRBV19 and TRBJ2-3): DGGITQSPKYLFRKEGQNVTLSCEQNLNHDAMYWYRQDPGQGLRLIYYSQIVNDFQKGDIAEGYSVSREKKESFPLTVTSAQKNPTAFYLCASSTRVGADTQYFGPGTRLTVL.

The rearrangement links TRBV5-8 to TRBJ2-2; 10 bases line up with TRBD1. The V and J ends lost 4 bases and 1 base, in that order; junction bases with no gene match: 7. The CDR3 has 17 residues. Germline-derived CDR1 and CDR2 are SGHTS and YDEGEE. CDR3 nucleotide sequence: TGTGCCAGCAGCAAGGGACAGGGGTTAAAGAACACCGGGGAGCTGTTTTTT. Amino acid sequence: CASSKGQGLKNTGELFF.

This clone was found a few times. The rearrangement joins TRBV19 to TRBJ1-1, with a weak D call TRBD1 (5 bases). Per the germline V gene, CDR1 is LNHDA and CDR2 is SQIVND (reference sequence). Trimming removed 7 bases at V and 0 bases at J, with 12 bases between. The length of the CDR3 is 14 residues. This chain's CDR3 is CASKTWGMNTEAFF. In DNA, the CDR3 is TGTGCCAGTAAAACTTGGGGGATGAACACTGAAGCTTTCTTT.

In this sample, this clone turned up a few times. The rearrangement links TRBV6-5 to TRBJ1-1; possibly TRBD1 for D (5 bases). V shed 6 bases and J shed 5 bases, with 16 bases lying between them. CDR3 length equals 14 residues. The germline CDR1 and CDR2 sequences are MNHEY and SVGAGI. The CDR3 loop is CASRPLQAVTEAFF. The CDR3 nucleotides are TGTGCCAGCAGGCCATTACAGGCGGTGACTGAAGCTTTCTTT.

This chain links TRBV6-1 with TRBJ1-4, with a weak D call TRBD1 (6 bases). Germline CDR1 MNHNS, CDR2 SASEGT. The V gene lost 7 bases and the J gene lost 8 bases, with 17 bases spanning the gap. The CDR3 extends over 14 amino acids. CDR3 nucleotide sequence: TGTGCCAGCACCAGGGGACGCTCGGGGGAAAAACTGTTTTTT. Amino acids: CASTRGRSGEKLFF.

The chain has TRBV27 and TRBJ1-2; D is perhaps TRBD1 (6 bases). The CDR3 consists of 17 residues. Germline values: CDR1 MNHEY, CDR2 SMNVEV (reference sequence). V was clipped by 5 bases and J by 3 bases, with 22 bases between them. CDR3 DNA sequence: TGTGCCAGCAGTCCGCGCGGGACACGTTTTCCACACTATGGCTACACCTTC. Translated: CASSPRGTRFPHYGYTF.

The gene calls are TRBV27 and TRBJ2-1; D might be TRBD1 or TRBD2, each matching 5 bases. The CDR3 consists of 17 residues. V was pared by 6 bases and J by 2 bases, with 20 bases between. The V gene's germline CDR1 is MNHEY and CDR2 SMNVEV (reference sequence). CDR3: CASSPTRIRGPYNEQFF. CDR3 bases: TGTGCCAGCAGCCCAACAAGGATCCGGGGACCCTACAATGAGCAGTTCTTC.

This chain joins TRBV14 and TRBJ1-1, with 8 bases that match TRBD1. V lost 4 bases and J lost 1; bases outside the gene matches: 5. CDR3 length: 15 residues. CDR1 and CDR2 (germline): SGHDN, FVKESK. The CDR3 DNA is TGTGCCAGCAGCCGATTGACAGGGGCGAACACTGAAGCTTTCTTT. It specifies CASSRLTGANTEAFF. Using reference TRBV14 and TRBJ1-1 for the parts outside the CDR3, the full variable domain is EAGVTQFPSHSVIEKGQTVTLRCDPISGHDNLYWYRRVMGKEIKFLLHFVKESKQDESGMPNNRFLAERTGGTYSTLKVQPAELEDSGVYFCASSRLTGANTEAFFGQGTRLTVV.

The CDR3 sequence: CSVDQQPPGYYNEQFF. The CDR3 DNA reads TGCAGCGTTGACCAACAGCCCCCCGGCTACTACAATGAGCAGTTCTTC. The chain recombines TRBV29-1 with TRBJ2-1, with D uncertain. The germline V and J ends were trimmed by 3 bases and 3 bases, with 18 bases remaining between them. The CDR3 runs to 16 residues. In germline, CDR1 is SQVTM, CDR2 ANQGSEA.

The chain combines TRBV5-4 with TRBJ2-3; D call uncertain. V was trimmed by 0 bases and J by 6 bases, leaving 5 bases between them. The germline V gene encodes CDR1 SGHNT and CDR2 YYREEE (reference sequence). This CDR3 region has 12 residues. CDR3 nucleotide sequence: TGTGCCAGCAGCTTGGGCTGGGATACGCAGTATTTT. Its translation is CASSLGWDTQYF.

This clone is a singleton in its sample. CDR3 amino acids: CASSYRYNEQFF. The DNA of the CDR3 is TGTGCCAGCAGTTACAGGTACAATGAGCAGTTCTTC. The V and J genes are TRBV28 and TRBJ2-1, with a tentative D call TRBD1 (5 bases). Trimming cost V 4 bases and J 4 bases, with 5 bases left between them. Germline loops: CDR1 MDHEN, CDR2 SYDVKM. This CDR3 has 12 amino acids.

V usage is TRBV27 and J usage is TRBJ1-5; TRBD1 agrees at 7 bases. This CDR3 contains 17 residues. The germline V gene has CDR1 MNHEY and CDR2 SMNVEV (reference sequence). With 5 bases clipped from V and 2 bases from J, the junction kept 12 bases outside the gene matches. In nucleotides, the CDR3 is TGTGCCAGCAGTGGATCAGGGGGGGGTAGGGGCAATCAGCCCCAGCATTTT. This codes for CASSGSGGGRGNQPQHF.

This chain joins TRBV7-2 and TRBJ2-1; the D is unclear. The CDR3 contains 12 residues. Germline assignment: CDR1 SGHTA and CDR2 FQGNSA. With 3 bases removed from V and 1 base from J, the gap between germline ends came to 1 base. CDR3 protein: CASSFSYNEQFF. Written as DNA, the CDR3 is TGTGCCAGCAGCTTTTCCTACAATGAGCAGTTCTTC.

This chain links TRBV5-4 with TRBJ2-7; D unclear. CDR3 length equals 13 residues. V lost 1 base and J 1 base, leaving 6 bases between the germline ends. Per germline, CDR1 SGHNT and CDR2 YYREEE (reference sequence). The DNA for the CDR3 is TGTGCCAGCAGCTTGAAAGGTTCCTACGAGCAGTACTTC. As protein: CASSLKGSYEQYF. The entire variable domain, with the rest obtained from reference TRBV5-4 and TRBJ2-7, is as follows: ETGVTQSPTHLIKTRGQQVTLRCSSQSGHNTVSWYQQALGQGPQFIFQYYREEENGRGNFPPRFSGLQFPNYSSELNVNALELDDSALYLCASSLKGSYEQYFGPGTRLTVT.

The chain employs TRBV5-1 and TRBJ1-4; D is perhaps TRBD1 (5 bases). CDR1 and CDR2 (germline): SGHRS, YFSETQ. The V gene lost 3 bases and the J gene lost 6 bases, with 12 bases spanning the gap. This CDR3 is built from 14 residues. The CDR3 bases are TGCGCCAGCAGCTCGGACAACGGGGATGAAAAACTGTTTTTT. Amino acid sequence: CASSSDNGDEKLFF.